A few counts support the clone carrying this T cell receptor beta chain. What it binds is not known. Here immunoSEQ multiplex PCR was the method, and the copy in TCRdb shows in-frame clones only, minus some. The sample shows 150,000 to 180,000 clones, 80% to 90% of them seen only once. This sample stems from a study of radiation and T cells in renal cell carcinoma. The time point is: blood 2 weeks post-SBRT. Described treatment: 15 Gy SBRT to primary tumor, nephrectomy 4 weeks later. Whole-study findings and limits: Top tumor clonotypes rose in blood 2 weeks post-radiation, then contracted.

CDR1 is SGHDT and CDR2 is YYEEEE in the germline V gene. CDR3 size: 17 residues. The J segment lost 8 bases and the V segment lost 3 bases, leaving 9 bases of the junction unmatched. The receptor comes from a woman in her fifties or sixties with renal cell carcinoma. Sample: blood, taken from a patient whose treatment included radiotherapy and nephrectomy. This sequence joins TRBV5-6 and TRBJ2-1; 15 nucleotides line up with TRBD2. For the CDR3, the DNA is TGTGCCAGCAGCTCGACCGGACTAGCGGGGGGGCACGATGAGCAGTTCTTC. It specifies CASSSTGLAGGHDEQFF. Filled out from reference TRBV5-6 and TRBJ2-1, the complete variable domain reads DAGVTQSPTHLIKTRGQQVTLRCSPKSGHDTVSWYQQALGQGPQFIFQYYEEEERQRGNFPDRFSGHQFPNYSSELNVNALLLGDSALYLCASSSTGLAGGHDEQFFGPGTRLTVL.